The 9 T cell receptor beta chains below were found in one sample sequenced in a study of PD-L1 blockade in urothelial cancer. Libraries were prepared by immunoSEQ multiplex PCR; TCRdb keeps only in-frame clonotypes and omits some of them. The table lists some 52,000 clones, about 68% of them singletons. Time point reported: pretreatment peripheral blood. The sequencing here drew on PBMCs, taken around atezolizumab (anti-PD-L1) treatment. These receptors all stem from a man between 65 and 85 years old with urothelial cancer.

CDR3 protein: CASGGQGFNTEAFF. The CDR3 DNA is TGTGCTAGTGGGGGACAGGGGTTTAACACTGAAGCTTTCTTT. The J gene is TRBJ1-1, the V gene TRBV12-5; 10 bases are a match to TRBD1. The CDR3 runs 14 residues. V shed 6 bases and J 2 bases; nucleotides not matched to a gene: 3. The germline CDR1 and CDR2 sequences are LGHNT and FRNRAP.

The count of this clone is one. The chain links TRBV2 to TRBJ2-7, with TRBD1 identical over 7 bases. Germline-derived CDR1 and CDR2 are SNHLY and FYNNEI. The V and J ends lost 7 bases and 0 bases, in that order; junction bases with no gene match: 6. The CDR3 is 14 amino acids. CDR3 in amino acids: CASMGDRSSYEQYF. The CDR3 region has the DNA TGTGCCAGCATGGGGGACAGAAGCTCCTACGAGCAGTACTTC.

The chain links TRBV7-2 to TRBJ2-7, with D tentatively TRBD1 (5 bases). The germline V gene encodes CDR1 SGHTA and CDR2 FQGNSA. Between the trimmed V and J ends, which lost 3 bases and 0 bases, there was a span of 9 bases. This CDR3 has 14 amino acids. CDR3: CASSFLQDSYEQYF. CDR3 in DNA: TGTGCCAGCAGCTTTTTACAGGACTCCTACGAGCAGTACTTC.

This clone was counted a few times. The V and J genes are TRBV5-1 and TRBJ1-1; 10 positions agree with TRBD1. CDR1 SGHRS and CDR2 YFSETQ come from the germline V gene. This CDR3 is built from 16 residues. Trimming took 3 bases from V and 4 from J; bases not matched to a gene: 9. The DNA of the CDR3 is TGCGCCAGCAGCTCCTTAGACAGGGGGCTTGGCACTGAAGCTTTCTTT. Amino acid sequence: CASSSLDRGLGTEAFF.

The CDR3 DNA reads as TGCGCCAGCAGCTTGGGTCGGGGGGCGAACACCGGGGAGCTGTTTTTT. Translation: CASSLGRGANTGELFF. This rearrangement joins TRBV5-1 to TRBJ2-2; 7 nucleotides line up with TRBD2. The CDR3 spans 16 residues. The ends lost 0 bases at V and 0 bases at J; junction bases unmatched: 2. Germline V lookup: CDR1 SGHRS, CDR2 YFSETQ.

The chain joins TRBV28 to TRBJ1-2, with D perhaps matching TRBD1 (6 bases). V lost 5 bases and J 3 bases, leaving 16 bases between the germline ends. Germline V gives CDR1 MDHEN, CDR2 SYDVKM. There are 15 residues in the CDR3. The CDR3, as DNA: TGTGCCAGCAGTGGACTCAACAGGGCCGACTATGGCTACACCTTC. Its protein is CASSGLNRADYGYTF.

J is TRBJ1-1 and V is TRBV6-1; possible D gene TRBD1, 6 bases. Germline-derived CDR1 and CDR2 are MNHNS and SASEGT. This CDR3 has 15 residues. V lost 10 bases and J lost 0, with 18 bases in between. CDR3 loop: CATFPGALMNTEAFF. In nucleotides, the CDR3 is TGTGCCACCTTTCCAGGGGCGTTGATGAACACTGAAGCTTTCTTT.

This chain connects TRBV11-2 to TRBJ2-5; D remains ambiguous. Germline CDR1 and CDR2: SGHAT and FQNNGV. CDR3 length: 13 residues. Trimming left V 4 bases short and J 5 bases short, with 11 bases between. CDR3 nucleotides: TGTGCCAGCAGCTCCGTAAGCTTTGAGACCCAGTACTTC. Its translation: CASSSVSFETQYF.

CDR3 sequence: CASSFLAKNTGELFF. The CDR3 bases are TGTGCCAGCAGTTTCTTAGCCAAGAACACCGGGGAGCTGTTTTTT. The V call is TRBV27, the J call TRBJ2-2, with D hard to call. The CDR3 totals 15 residues. The germline CDR1 and CDR2 sequences are MNHEY and SMNVEV (reference sequence). Trimming took off 3 bases at V and 1 base at J, with 9 bases between the two ends.